The next 30 T cell receptor beta chains were all read from a single sample in a study of blood T cell repertoires in COVID-19 (dated by TCRdb to the early 2020s). Libraries came from the immunoSEQ multiplex PCR assay. TCRdb obtained this table from immuneACCESS and retained in-frame rearrangements with V and J assigned. These tables miss some clones; where compared with another copy, unresolved V genes account for less than half of the shortfall, and the remainder is unexplained. Present in this sample are roughly 49,000 clones, approximately 95% of which were seen just once. Jointly, the top ten make up less than 1.2% of the sample. The specimen was peripheral blood. The receptors come from a man in his sixties with COVID-19, enrolled during active disease.

This clone has only one observation. The rearrangement joins TRBV27 to TRBJ2-2; TRBD1 aligns across 8 bases. Germline-derived CDR1 and CDR2 are MNHEY and SMNVEV (reference sequence). After removal of 8 bases from V and 6 bases from J, the junction contained 14 bases not matched to a gene. The CDR3 has 16 amino acids. The CDR3 nucleotides read TGTGCCAGCCCTTCACACCCCAGGGGGCCCCCCGGGGAGCTGTTTTTT. This encodes CASPSHPRGPPGELFF.

V gene TRBV4-1 combines with J gene TRBJ2-5; TRBD2 aligns across 7 bases. V shed 4 bases and J 0 bases; nucleotides not matched to a gene: 8. Germline assignment: CDR1 MGHRA and CDR2 YSYEKL. CDR3 length equals 16 residues. This CDR3 is CASSLEGGGYQETQYF. In DNA form, the CDR3 reads TGCGCCAGCAGCCTAGAGGGCGGGGGTTACCAAGAGACCCAGTACTTC.

The V and J genes are TRBV7-2 and TRBJ1-2; 7 nucleotides align to TRBD1. CDR1 SGHTA and CDR2 FQGNSA come from the germline V gene. This CDR3 region has 14 residues. After removal of 3 bases from V and 10 bases from J, the junction contained 11 bases not matched to a gene. CDR3: CASSFQLTGNDYTF. The CDR3 DNA reads as TGTGCCAGCAGCTTTCAATTGACAGGGAACGACTACACCTTC.

The chain links TRBV19 to TRBJ1-5; no reliable D call. Germline V gene sequence: CDR1 LNHDA, CDR2 SQIVND (reference sequence). The CDR3 is 16 residues long. V was trimmed by 5 bases and J by 4 bases, leaving 18 bases between them. For the CDR3, the DNA is TGTGCCAGTAGTCCTACGAGCGGGCAGAGAAATCAGCCCCAGCATTTT. Its protein is CASSPTSGQRNQPQHF.

The rearrangement joins TRBV7-9 to TRBJ2-1; 9 bases line up with TRBD2. The germline V gene encodes CDR1 SEHNR and CDR2 FQNEAQ (reference sequence). V trimming: 3 bases; J trimming: 9 bases; junction bases outside the gene matches: 6. The CDR3 contains 14 residues. The CDR3 DNA reads as TGTGCCAGCAGCTTGGGTAGCGGGAGAGGTGAGCAGTTCTTC. Translating it yields CASSLGSGRGEQFF.

The chain joins TRBV7-3 to TRBJ2-2, with TRBD1 matching over 7 bases. Germline V gives CDR1 SGHTA, CDR2 FQGTGA. The V gene end was trimmed by 5 bases and the J gene end by 0 bases; junction bases not matched to a gene: 12. The CDR3 totals 18 residues. The CDR3 loop reads CASSPYGLGGPNTGELFF. The DNA for the CDR3 is TGTGCCAGCAGCCCCTACGGTCTAGGGGGCCCGAACACCGGGGAGCTGTTTTTT. Full variable domain (outside the CDR3, taken from reference TRBV7-3 and TRBJ2-2): GAGVSQTPSNKVTEKGKYVELRCDPISGHTALYWYRQSLGQGPEFLIYFQGTGAADDSGLPNDRFFAVRPEGSVSTLKIQRTERGDSAVYLCASSPYGLGGPNTGELFFGEGSRLTVL.

The chain recombines TRBV19 with TRBJ2-1; TRBD2 matches at 7 bases. The CDR3 covers 22 residues. Germline V gene lookup returns CDR1 LNHDA and CDR2 SQIVND (reference sequence). The trim removed 7 bases at V and 0 bases at J, leaving 27 bases unmatched. CDR3 in amino acids: CASTHIGGGRREAQSSYNEQFF. CDR3 DNA: TGTGCCAGTACCCATATTGGGGGGGGAAGGCGGGAAGCCCAGAGCTCCTACAATGAGCAGTTCTTC.

CDR3 sequence (DNA): TGTGCCACACGAACCCGACCGAGGGGAGGAAATTCACCCCTCCACTTT. It yields the protein CATRTRPRGGNSPLHF. This chain connects TRBV2 to TRBJ1-6; tentatively, D is TRBD1 (5 bases). The length of the CDR3 is 16 residues. From germline, CDR1 is SNHLY and CDR2 FYNNEI. V was pared by 10 bases and J by 7 bases, with 23 bases between. The variable domain in full, completed from reference TRBV2 and TRBJ1-6, reads EPEVTQTPSHQVTQMGQEVILRCVPISNHLYFYWYRQILGQKVEFLVSFYNNEISEKSEIFDDQFSVERPDGSNFTLKIRSTKLEDSAMYFCATRTRPRGGNSPLHFGNGTRLTVT.

This sequence joins TRBV27 and TRBJ1-2; TRBD1 matches 9 bases. This CDR3 comprises 15 residues. The germline CDR1 and CDR2 sequences are MNHEY and SMNVEV (reference sequence). Trimming took 6 bases from V and 4 from J; bases not matched to a gene: 9. CDR3 DNA sequence: TGTGCCAGCAGATCCCCGGGACAGGGCGCCTATGGCTACACCTTC. It is translated as CASRSPGQGAYGYTF.

The chain carries TRBV11-2 and TRBJ2-7; 9 bases fit TRBD1. This CDR3 is 15 amino acids long. The germline V gene encodes CDR1 SGHAT and CDR2 FQNNGV. V lost 0 bases, J lost 7 bases, and 7 bases stayed unmatched. CDR3 bases: TGTGCCAGCAGCTTAGACGGGACAGGGTTTTATGAGCAGTACTTC. It encodes CASSLDGTGFYEQYF. Looking up the rest from reference TRBV11-2 and TRBJ2-7 gives the full variable domain: EAGVAQSPRYKIIEKRQSVAFWCNPISGHATLYWYQQILGQGPKLLIQFQNNGVVDDSQLPKDRFSAERLKGVDSTLKIQPAKLEDSAVYLCASSLDGTGFYEQYFGPGTRLTVT.

This chain joins TRBV29-1 and TRBJ2-7; 12 nucleotides agree with TRBD2. V lost 1 base and J lost 8; bases outside the gene matches: 9. This CDR3 has 15 residues. The germline V gene has CDR1 SQVTM and CDR2 ANQGSEA. CDR3 in DNA: TGCAGCGTTGAAGTTCCGACTAGCGGGAGCATCAAGCAGTACTTC. It translates to CSVEVPTSGSIKQYF.

The J gene is TRBJ1-1, the V gene TRBV19; D call uncertain. Trimming left V 8 bases short and J 1 base short, with 14 bases between. Germline V CDR1 and CDR2: LNHDA, SQIVND (reference sequence). The CDR3 is made up of 14 amino acids. The CDR3 is CASRLHRPNTEAFF. Written as DNA, the CDR3 is TGTGCCAGTCGACTCCATCGACCGAACACTGAAGCTTTCTTT. Full variable domain (missing parts from reference TRBV19 and TRBJ1-1): DGGITQSPKYLFRKEGQNVTLSCEQNLNHDAMYWYRQDPGQGLRLIYYSQIVNDFQKGDIAEGYSVSREKKESFPLTVTSAQKNPTAFYLCASRLHRPNTEAFFGQGTRLTVV.

The V gene is TRBV30, the J gene TRBJ1-6, with a tentative D call TRBD1 (5 bases). Germline CDR1 and CDR2: GTSNPN and SVGIG (reference sequence). The CDR3 contains 14 residues. Deletions cut 1 base from V and 6 bases from J, with 10 bases between. The chain's CDR3 is CAWSEGHRNSPLHF. The DNA of the CDR3 is TGTGCCTGGAGTGAAGGACACCGTAATTCACCCCTCCACTTT.

The chain employs TRBV5-1 and TRBJ2-2, with unresolved D. CDR1 and CDR2 from the germline V gene are SGHRS and YFSETQ. The length of the CDR3 is 14 residues. Trimming cost V 3 bases and J 2 bases, with 8 bases left between them. CDR3 protein: CASSSRSNTGELFF. Here the CDR3 DNA reads TGCGCCAGCAGCTCCAGATCCAACACCGGGGAGCTGTTTTTT.

This chain joins TRBV7-3 and TRBJ1-5; D remains unclear. The ends were cut back, 2 bases at V and 0 bases at J, with 14 bases in the middle. Germline CDR1 and CDR2: SGHTA and FQGTGA. The length of the CDR3 is 17 residues. DNA for the CDR3: TGTGCCAGCAGCTTATTGGTGTCCGGGAGTAGCAATCAGCCCCAGCATTTT. It yields the protein CASSLLVSGSSNQPQHF. The full variable domain, completed using reference TRBV7-3 and TRBJ1-5, is GAGVSQTPSNKVTEKGKYVELRCDPISGHTALYWYRQSLGQGPEFLIYFQGTGAADDSGLPNDRFFAVRPEGSVSTLKIQRTERGDSAVYLCASSLLVSGSSNQPQHFGDGTRLSIL.

The chain uses TRBV6-5 and TRBJ1-1; 10 nucleotides line up with TRBD1. V shed 4 bases, J shed 11 bases, and the junction held 10 bases outside the gene matches. The germline CDR1 and CDR2 sequences are MNHEY and SVGAGI. This CDR3 is 14 amino acids long. Here the CDR3 reads CASSSTGGPVRAFF. The CDR3 region has the DNA TGTGCCAGCAGTTCGACAGGGGGCCCGGTTCGGGCTTTCTTT.

The chain employs TRBV6-1 and TRBJ2-7, with a possible D match to TRBD2 (6 bases). This CDR3 spans 13 amino acids. Germline V gene lookup returns CDR1 MNHNS and CDR2 SASEGT. The germline V and J ends were trimmed by 3 bases and 6 bases, with 12 bases remaining between them. This chain's CDR3 is CASSDGGGFEQYF. The CDR3 DNA follows: TGTGCCAGCAGTGACGGCGGAGGGTTCGAGCAGTACTTC.

The V call is TRBV7-3, the J call TRBJ1-3; D is unresolved. Germline V lookup: CDR1 SGHTA, CDR2 FQGTGA. V was clipped by 5 bases and J by 0 bases, with 17 bases between them. The CDR3 is 17 residues long. In DNA form, the CDR3 reads TGTGCCAGCAGCCCCCGACCTCCCGGCGGCTCTGGAAACACCATATATTTT. Encoded protein: CASSPRPPGGSGNTIYF.

V gene TRBV18 combines with J gene TRBJ2-1; TRBD2 matches at 9 bases. Per the germline V gene, CDR1 is KGHSH and CDR2 is LQKENI. The CDR3 is 16 amino acids. V was pared by 3 bases and J by 7 bases, with 10 bases of the junction left unmatched. The CDR3 DNA sequence: TGTGCCAGCTCACCGTTAGTAGCGGGAGAGGGGAATGAGCAGTTCTTC. Residues: CASSPLVAGEGNEQFF.

The rearrangement joins TRBV6-5 to TRBJ1-5; no clear D gene. Germline V gives CDR1 MNHEY, CDR2 SVGAGI. Trimming took 4 bases from V and 4 from J, leaving 8 bases between them. The CDR3 runs 13 residues. CDR3 coding DNA: TGTGCCAGCAGTTCACAGTTTAATCAGCCCCAGCATTTT. Its translation: CASSSQFNQPQHF.

The chain carries TRBV19 and TRBJ1-1; D is undetermined. The V gene's germline CDR1 is LNHDA and CDR2 SQIVND (reference sequence). The germline V and J ends were trimmed by 7 bases and 2 bases, with 11 bases remaining between them. The CDR3 spans 13 residues. The CDR3 DNA reads TGTGCCAGTATTCGGGAAACTAACACTGAAGCTTTCTTT. Translated: CASIRETNTEAFF.

CDR3 region: CASSSLDRGGNQPQHF. The CDR3 nucleotides are TGTGCCAGCAGCTCCTTGGACAGGGGAGGCAATCAGCCCCAGCATTTT. V usage is TRBV7-9 and J usage is TRBJ1-5; 9 bases are a match to TRBD1. This CDR3 has 16 residues. Per germline, CDR1 SEHNR and CDR2 FQNEAQ (reference sequence). Trimming at V came to 4 bases and at J to 2 bases, leaving 6 bases not matched to a gene.

This rearrangement joins TRBV5-1 to TRBJ1-3; tentatively, D is TRBD1 (5 bases). Deletions cut 4 bases from V and 0 bases from J, with 14 bases between. From germline, CDR1 is SGHRS and CDR2 YFSETQ. This CDR3 is 16 amino acids long. CDR3 protein: CASSPLTAGSGNTIYF. The CDR3 bases are TGCGCCAGCAGCCCCCTGACAGCTGGCTCTGGAAACACCATATATTTT.

This clone is a singleton in its sample. The V and J genes are TRBV5-8 and TRBJ2-7; TRBD1 is a possible D gene (6 bases). Germline-derived CDR1 and CDR2 are SGHTS and YDEGEE. V was cut by 5 bases and J by 3 bases, with 15 bases left in between. CDR3 length: 14 residues. CDR3 protein: CASRGRGSGYEQYF. Here the CDR3 DNA reads TGTGCCAGCAGGGGCAGGGGCAGTGGCTACGAGCAGTACTTC.

The chain joins TRBV18 to TRBJ1-1, with 10 bases matching TRBD1. CDR1 is KGHSH and CDR2 is LQKENI in the germline V gene. The CDR3 contains 15 residues. V shed 3 bases and J 3 bases; nucleotides not matched to a gene: 4. This chain's CDR3 is CASSPRQGAYTEAFF. The DNA for the CDR3 is TGTGCCAGCTCACCTAGACAGGGGGCTTACACTGAAGCTTTCTTT. Using reference TRBV18 and TRBJ1-1 for the parts outside the CDR3, the full variable domain is NAGVMQNPRHLVRRRGQEARLRCSPMKGHSHVYWYRQLPEEGLKFMVYLQKENIIDESGMPKERFSAEFPKEGPSILRIQQVVRGDSAAYFCASSPRQGAYTEAFFGQGTRLTVV.

The V call is TRBV15, the J call TRBJ1-2, with a weak D call TRBD1 (5 bases). The V gene's germline CDR1 is LNHNV and CDR2 YYDKDF (reference sequence). CDR3 length: 16 amino acids. Trimming cost V 4 bases and J 6 bases, with 21 bases left between them. The CDR3 region has the DNA TGTGCCACCAGCAAGCCAGCGGGGGTCGGTCTCGATGGCTACACCTTC. Amino acid sequence: CATSKPAGVGLDGYTF.

This clone was detected only once. This chain uses TRBV3-1 (or the pseudogene TRBV3-2) with TRBJ2-1; unclear D gene. Deletions cut 1 base from V and 1 base from J, with 8 bases between. The germline gives CDR1 LGHDT, CDR2 YNNKEL (reference sequence). CDR3 length: 15 residues. CDR3 sequence reads: CASSQVLVSYNEQFF. CDR3 sequence (DNA): TGTGCCAGCAGCCAAGTTCTAGTTTCCTACAATGAGCAGTTCTTC.

The chain is built from TRBV30 and TRBJ2-7, with TRBD1 identical over 8 bases. The CDR3 consists of 13 residues. Germline-derived CDR1 and CDR2 are GTSNPN and SVGIG (reference sequence). V was pared by 5 bases and J by 7 bases, with 10 bases of the junction left unmatched. The CDR3 reads CAWVATGVGEQYF. The CDR3 DNA follows: TGTGCCTGGGTAGCGACAGGGGTTGGAGAGCAGTACTTC.

The chain is built from TRBV20-1 and TRBJ2-3, with a weak D call TRBD2 (6 bases). The CDR3 length is 14 residues. V shed 3 bases and J shed 8 bases, with 18 bases lying between them. Germline-derived CDR1 and CDR2 are DFQATT and SNEGSKA (reference sequence). In DNA, the CDR3 is TGCAGTGCTAGTCTTTTCGGGAGAGGAGGTACGCAGTATTTT. Its protein is CSASLFGRGGTQYF.

The chain has TRBV18 and TRBJ1-1; 11 bases agree with TRBD1. The CDR3 covers 17 residues. The trim removed 3 bases at V and 4 bases at J, leaving 10 bases unmatched. Germline values: CDR1 KGHSH, CDR2 LQKENI. Here the CDR3 DNA reads TGTGCCAGCTCACCCCCCGGCCTGGGACAGGGGGGCACTGAAGCTTTCTTT. It codes for CASSPPGLGQGGTEAFF.